A selection of T cell receptor beta chains follows, all from one sample in a study of blood T cell repertoires in COVID-19. Generated by immunoSEQ multiplex PCR, the TCRdb table keeps only in-frame clones and is missing some. The data show fewer than 350,000 clones, roughly nine tenths seen once. Sequencing was carried out using peripheral blood. Source of these receptors: a woman aged 60 to 75 with COVID-19, enrolled during active disease. Both conserved end residues are part of each CDR3. The order of the fields is CDR3 DNA, CDR3 protein, clone size, V gene, D gene, J gene. D genes are given only for firm matches. Clone size is shown for a subset of rows, as once, few, many or a class of expanded clone.

TGTGCCAGCAGCCAACTTCAGGGGCTTAAGGAAGCTTTCTTT,CASSQLQGLKEAFF,NA,TRBV27,NA,TRBJ1-1
TGTGCCAGCTCAACCCCTCCTAGGGAAGCTTTCTTT,CASSTPPREAFF,NA,TRBV18,NA,TRBJ1-1
TGTGCCAGCAGCTTCGACAGAAATCAGCCCCAGCATTTT,CASSFDRNQPQHF,NA,TRBV6-5,NA,TRBJ1-5
TGTGCCAGCAGCCAAAGAGCCTCTGGAAACACCATATATTTT,CASSQRASGNTIYF,NA,TRBV3-1/TRBV3-2,NA,TRBJ1-3
TGTGCCAGCAGCTATCGCGGGGGGGCTGTCGGGGAGCTGTTTTTT,CASSYRGGAVGELFF,NA,TRBV5-4,TRBD2,TRBJ2-2
TGTGCCAGCAAACTAGGCCTCAATCAGCCCCAGCATTTT,CASKLGLNQPQHF,NA,TRBV28,NA,TRBJ1-5
TGTGCCAGCAGTTACTCCTCCGGGACTGGAAACACCATATATTTT,CASSYSSGTGNTIYF,NA,TRBV6-5,NA,TRBJ1-3
TGTGCCAGCAGTTCAACAGGGTTCCATAATTCACCCCTCCACTTT,CASSSTGFHNSPLHF,NA,TRBV6-5,NA,TRBJ1-6
TGCAGTGGCGACAGGGGGACCAGCGCTTTCTTT,CSGDRGTSAFF,NA,TRBV20-1,TRBD1,TRBJ1-1
TGTGCCAGCAGTGACCAAGAAGCCATTCAGTACTTC,CASSDQEAIQYF,NA,TRBV6-4,NA,TRBJ2-4
TGTGCCAGCAGCTCACGGGGACAGAGCTCTGGAAACACCATATATTTT,CASSSRGQSSGNTIYF,NA,TRBV7-9,TRBD1,TRBJ1-3
TGTGCCATCAGTGATTCGGCAGGGGGAGGATTCACTGAAGCTTTCTTT,CAISDSAGGGFTEAFF,few,TRBV10-3,TRBD1,TRBJ1-1
TGTGCCAGCAATGAGGACTATGGCTACACCTTC,CASNEDYGYTF,NA,TRBV7-9,NA,TRBJ1-2
TGTGCCAGCAGCTTGGCAAGTGAGGGTTTGAGGCCCCTCCACTTT,CASSLASEGLRPLHF,NA,TRBV5-5,NA,TRBJ1-6
TGTGCCAGCAGCTTGGATTCGCCCTCCGCCTATAGCTACACCTTC,CASSLDSPSAYSYTF,NA,TRBV5-6,NA,TRBJ1-2
TGTGCCAGCAGGAACGCGGGGGCCGGGGAGCTGTTTTTT,CASRNAGAGELFF,NA,TRBV6-4,TRBD2,TRBJ2-2
TGTGCCTGGAGTGCTGTTTTGAACACTGAAGCTTTCTTT,CAWSAVLNTEAFF,NA,TRBV30,NA,TRBJ1-1
TGTGCCAGCAGCCTCCCGACAGAAAATAATGGCTACACCTTC,CASSLPTENNGYTF,NA,TRBV7-2,NA,TRBJ1-2
TGTGCCAGCAGCTTTCATTTGAACACTGAAGCTTTCTTT,CASSFHLNTEAFF,once,TRBV7-8,NA,TRBJ1-1
TGTGCCAGCTCACCTGGCCGTGATGGCTACACCTTC,CASSPGRDGYTF,NA,TRBV18,NA,TRBJ1-2
TGCGCCAGCAGCTTGGGACGGGGGGGATCAAGTGGCTACACCTTC,CASSLGRGGSSGYTF,NA,TRBV5-1,NA,TRBJ1-2
TGTGCCAGCAGCCCGCTAGGGGGTGGGCAAGAGACCCAGTACTTC,CASSPLGGGQETQYF,NA,TRBV7-9,NA,TRBJ2-5
TGTGCCTGGAGTGTCGGGCTACAGGGTCCGGGATATTTT,CAWSVGLQGPGYF,once,TRBV30,NA,TRBJ1-3
TGTGCCAGTAGTCACTACCAGGGCGCGTCTCCTTATAACACCTTC,CASSHYQGASPYNTF,NA,TRBV19,NA,TRBJ1-2
TGTGCCAGCAGCCAACAAAACAGGGGGGTCTATGGCTACACCTTC,CASSQQNRGVYGYTF,NA,TRBV3-1/TRBV3-2,TRBD1,TRBJ1-2
TGTGCCAGCAGTAGGAAAGGAGCTGAAGCTTTCTTT,CASSRKGAEAFF,NA,TRBV6-5,NA,TRBJ1-1
TGTGCCAGCTCACCCCAGGGGGCAACGAACACTGAAGCTTTCTTT,CASSPQGATNTEAFF,NA,TRBV18,TRBD1,TRBJ1-1
TGCGCCAGCAGCCAAGATTTTTTCAGGCGGTACAGGGGCTCCTATGGCTACACCTTC,CASSQDFFRRYRGSYGYTF,NA,TRBV4-1,TRBD1,TRBJ1-2
TGTGCCAGCAGCGAGCGGGGAAAGGGAGGCTACACCTTC,CASSERGKGGYTF,few,TRBV7-9,NA,TRBJ1-2
TGTGCCAGCAGTCCTCGGGGGGGTTACACTGAAGCTTTCTTT,CASSPRGGYTEAFF,NA,TRBV28,NA,TRBJ1-1
TGTGCCAGCAGCTTAGGGGCCCTTACAGGGGGCGCAGGCAATCAGCCCCAGCATTTT,CASSLGALTGGAGNQPQHF,many,TRBV7-8,TRBD1,TRBJ1-5
TGTGCCAGCAGCTTACGACAGGGTGGGAGTGAAAAACTGTTTTTT,CASSLRQGGSEKLFF,NA,TRBV7-2,TRBD1,TRBJ1-4
TGTGCCAGCAGCCCCCAGCGGGGGGCCTTTAATGAGCAGTTCTTC,CASSPQRGAFNEQFF,once,TRBV7-3,TRBD2,TRBJ2-1
TGTGCCAGCAGCTTACAGGGGGCACACACTGAAGCTTTCTTT,CASSLQGAHTEAFF,once,TRBV7-9,TRBD1,TRBJ1-1
TGTGCCAGCAGTGAATATGGGGGGGGTCAGCCCCAGCATTTT,CASSEYGGGQPQHF,NA,TRBV6-1,NA,TRBJ1-5
TGTGCCAGCAGTGCTCGTAGGGGGTTGTCCTACGAGCAGTACTTC,CASSARRGLSYEQYF,NA,TRBV2,NA,TRBJ2-7
TGTGCCAGTTCAGGGGATTACAATCAGCCCCAGCATTTT,CASSGDYNQPQHF,once,TRBV19,NA,TRBJ1-5
TGCGCCAGCAGCTTGACAGGATCTAATAATTCACCCCTCCACTTT,CASSLTGSNNSPLHF,NA,TRBV5-1,NA,TRBJ1-6
TGCAGTGTCAATAAGAGGCAGGAAGCTTTCTTT,CSVNKRQEAFF,NA,TRBV20-1,NA,TRBJ1-1
TGTGCCAGCAGTTACTTGGGACAACCAGCTTTCTTT,CASSYLGQPAFF,NA,TRBV6-6,NA,TRBJ1-1
TGTGCCAGCAGCTTGGGGCACACCAATCAGCCCCAGCATTTT,CASSLGHTNQPQHF,NA,TRBV5-6,NA,TRBJ1-5
TGTGCCAGCAGCAAAGAATGCAGGGGGCGCAATTCCCACGAGCAGTACTTC,CASSKECRGRNSHEQYF,few,TRBV21-1,NA,TRBJ2-7
TGTGCCAGCAGTGAAGACCGAGCAGGGAACTATGGCTACACCTTC,CASSEDRAGNYGYTF,NA,TRBV25-1,NA,TRBJ1-2
TGTGCCATCAGAGGACAGGGAGGCACTGAAGCTTTCTTT,CAIRGQGGTEAFF,NA,TRBV10-3,TRBD1,TRBJ1-1
TGCAGTGTGGGGGCCAGCACTGAAGCTTTCTTT,CSVGASTEAFF,NA,TRBV20-1,NA,TRBJ1-1
TGTGCCAGCAACGCGGACAGGGGGAAAAATTCACCCCTCCACTTT,CASNADRGKNSPLHF,NA,TRBV2,TRBD1,TRBJ1-6
TGTGCCAGCAGTAGTAACAGGGGAAACACTGAAGCTTTCTTT,CASSSNRGNTEAFF,NA,TRBV6-5,TRBD1,TRBJ1-1
TGTGCCAGCAGCAAAGATTGGGGGGTTCGGGAAAAACTGTTTTTT,CASSKDWGVREKLFF,NA,TRBV21-1,NA,TRBJ1-4
TGTGCCAGCAGCCCCACCAACAGGGACACTGAAGCTTTCTTT,CASSPTNRDTEAFF,NA,TRBV5-5,NA,TRBJ1-1
TGCAGCGGCCGGTCGGGGGGGAGGACAGATACGCAGTATTTT,CSGRSGGRTDTQYF,NA,TRBV29-1,TRBD2,TRBJ2-3
TGCGCCAGCAGCCTACCACAGGGTCCCACAGATACGCAGTATTTT,CASSLPQGPTDTQYF,NA,TRBV5-1,NA,TRBJ2-3
TGTGCCAGCAGGCAGGGGAGTTCGTGGGATACGCAGTATTTT,CASRQGSSWDTQYF,NA,TRBV6-5,NA,TRBJ2-3
TGTGCCAGCAGTGAAGCTAGCGGGAATCAGCCCCAGCATTTT,CASSEASGNQPQHF,NA,TRBV6-1,NA,TRBJ1-5